The TCR beta chain described here comes from a study of Graves' ophthalmopathy and Graves' hyperthyroidism. Overall study: Blood was drawn at initial diagnosis, before any treatment.

For repertoire sequencing, the TCR beta CDR3 regions were amplified from RNA transcripts. HTBI primers served in a first-round RT-PCR, which a second-round multiplex PCR followed. TCRdb processed the multiplex PCR reads anew with MiXCR; each CDR3 protein has one entry. The table has about 240,000 distinct CDR3 sequences, around 50% seen once. Study outcomes and limitations: A classifier, a 13-signature model, separated ophthalmopathy from stable hyperthyroidism with approximately 88% sensitivity and over 70% specificity.

On this clonotype: Its antigen remains unidentified.

Pregnancy or lactation, uncontrolled infections and other autoimmune diseases were grounds for excluding patients. This TCR came from an adult man with Graves' ophthalmopathy. Sample: peripheral blood.

This CDR3 reads CASSLGGSGDQPQHF. The CDR3 DNA is TGTGCCAGCAGCTTGGGGGGGTCCGGCGATCAGCCCCAGCATTTT. The genes are TRBV5-4 and TRBJ1-5; D might be TRBD1 (5 bases). Germline values: CDR1 SGHNT, CDR2 YYREEE (reference sequence). Deletions cut 0 bases from V and 5 bases from J, with 12 bases between. CDR3 length equals 15 residues.